A few counts support the clone carrying this T cell receptor beta chain. The antigen is undetermined. MiXCR, applied by TCRdb to the reads, yields one record per CDR3 protein. Of 900,000 to 950,000 distinct CDR3 sequences in the sample, roughly 30% are singletons; the top ten hold roughly an eighth. The sample originates from a study of T cell repertoires in cytomegalovirus infection. Overall study context: CMV epitopes in the study were HLA-C-restricted (recently identified) and HLA-B-restricted (well studied). Based on public TCR beta signatures, there were indications of CMV infection and of a matching HLA type. Study-level points and caveats: Individuals carrying CMV plus the relevant HLA were identified by cumulative frequency of public TCR beta families.

The CDR3 length is 15 residues. The V and J ends lost 1 base and 8 bases respectively, with 14 bases between them. Germline CDR1 is SGHTA and CDR2 is FQGTGA. The chain uses TRBV7-3 and TRBJ2-2, with a weak D call TRBD2 (5 bases). This TCR was sampled from a human donor in good health (CMV status not recorded). Some clones in this sample may be carry-over from other donors' samples. Source: cultured CD8+ T cells from PBMCs, taken from culture after CMV antigen stimulation. The CDR3, as DNA: TGTGCCAGCAGCTTAATTGAATTCGGGGTTGGGGAGCTGTTTTTT. Amino acid sequence: CASSLIEFGVGELFF.